Presented here are 25 T cell receptor beta chains from one specimen sequenced in a study of shared clonotypes between healthy human individuals. TCRdb keeps only in-frame clones here, not all; method: immunoSEQ multiplex PCR. The sample lists millions of clones, over 85% occurring once. Material: naive CD4+ T cells sorted from blood. This sample's subset: CD45RA+ positively selected. The receptor set was obtained from a man younger than 35 in good health.

The chain recombines TRBV19 with TRBJ1-1; no firm D call. With 6 bases removed from V and 7 bases from J, the gap between germline ends came to 18 bases. The germline gives CDR1 LNHDA, CDR2 SQIVND (reference sequence). The CDR3 is 14 residues long. The CDR3 is CASSTGSVGVEAFF. Here the CDR3 DNA reads TGTGCCAGTAGCACCGGAAGCGTTGGGGTTGAAGCTTTCTTT.

The chain combines TRBV14 with TRBJ2-7; tentatively, D is TRBD2 (5 bases). The germline V gene encodes CDR1 SGHDN and CDR2 FVKESK. V was shortened by 2 bases and J by 2 bases, with 13 bases between the two germline ends. The CDR3 extends over 15 amino acids. This CDR3 is CASSQLAGQTYEQYF. CDR3 in DNA: TGTGCCAGCAGCCAACTAGCCGGGCAAACCTACGAGCAGTACTTC.

The chain carries TRBV28 and TRBJ2-5; D might be TRBD1 or TRBD2, each matching 5 bases. Per germline, CDR1 MDHEN and CDR2 SYDVKM. This CDR3 is built from 14 residues. V was clipped by 2 bases and J by 0 bases, with 7 bases between them. CDR3 sequence (DNA): TGTGCCAGCAGTTTAGGGGGAAACCAAGAGACCCAGTACTTC. Protein: CASSLGGNQETQYF.

The chain carries TRBV19 and TRBJ1-1; no reliable D call. Germline V CDR1 and CDR2: LNHDA, SQIVND (reference sequence). V was clipped by 3 bases and J by 4 bases, with 12 bases between them. CDR3 length: 14 residues. As DNA, the CDR3 is TGTGCCAGTAGTATGCCCCTCAGAAGCACTGAAGCTTTCTTT. Protein product: CASSMPLRSTEAFF.

CDR3 amino acids: CASMPDIQVAEAFF. The CDR3 nucleotides read TGTGCCAGCATGCCTGATATTCAGGTTGCTGAAGCTTTCTTT. V and J are TRBV2 and TRBJ1-1; the D is unclear. CDR3 length: 14 residues. Trimming cost V 7 bases and J 6 bases, with 18 bases left between them. Germline V gives CDR1 SNHLY, CDR2 FYNNEI.

The rearrangement links TRBV30 to TRBJ1-3; D not resolved. Germline V CDR1 and CDR2: GTSNPN, SVGIG (reference sequence). V lost 3 bases, J lost 0 bases, and 9 bases lay in between. The CDR3 totals 14 residues. The CDR3 coding sequence is TGTGCCTGGAGCGCCGGCAGCTCTGGAAACACCATATATTTT. Its translation: CAWSAGSSGNTIYF.

V is TRBV5-1 and J is TRBJ2-7; 9 nucleotides match TRBD1. The CDR3 has 17 residues. V shed 2 bases and J 0 bases; nucleotides not matched to a gene: 9. Germline CDR1 SGHRS, CDR2 YFSETQ. CDR3 nucleotide sequence: TGCGCCAGCAGCTTTACAGGGGGCGCATCGGGCTCCTACGAGCAGTACTTC. It specifies CASSFTGGASGSYEQYF.

This clone was counted once. The chain has TRBV30 and TRBJ1-3, with no clear D. The CDR3 spans 12 residues. The V gene's germline CDR1 is GTSNPN and CDR2 SVGIG (reference sequence). V was cut by 5 bases and J by 3 bases, with 8 bases left in between. CDR3 nucleotides: TGTGCCTGGGAGACACTTGGAAACACCATATATTTT. This translates into CAWETLGNTIYF. The full variable domain, rest sourced from reference TRBV30 and TRBJ1-3, is SQTIHQWPATLVQPVGSPLSLECTVEGTSNPNLYWYRQAAGRGLQLLFYSVGIGQISSEVPQNLSASRPQDRQFILSSKKLLLSDSGFYLCAWETLGNTIYFGEGSWLTVV.

This clone was recorded only once. The chain links TRBV7-9 to TRBJ1-2; D uncertain. Per the germline V gene, CDR1 is SEHNR and CDR2 is FQNEAQ (reference sequence). The CDR3 totals 12 residues. Trimming took off 4 bases at V and 4 bases at J, with 7 bases between the two ends. CDR3 region: CASSYRTYGYTF. Here the CDR3 DNA reads TGTGCCAGCAGCTATCGGACCTATGGCTACACCTTC.

This chain connects TRBV5-4 to TRBJ2-7; 10 bases map to TRBD1. This CDR3 has 17 residues. The trim removed 4 bases at V and 3 bases at J, leaving 13 bases unmatched. CDR1 and CDR2 (germline): SGHNT, YYREEE (reference sequence). CDR3 sequence: CASSPTRSGTGVYEQYF. The CDR3 DNA is TGTGCCAGCAGCCCCACCCGAAGCGGGACAGGGGTCTACGAGCAGTACTTC.

The rearrangement joins TRBV5-1 to TRBJ2-5; D is possibly TRBD1 (6 bases). There are 16 residues in the CDR3. Trimming cost V 6 bases and J 1 base, with 19 bases left between them. Germline V gene lookup returns CDR1 SGHRS and CDR2 YFSETQ. The CDR3 DNA follows: TGCGCCAGCACCATGGATCAGGGACACCGCCAAGAGACCCAGTACTTC. Translating gives CASTMDQGHRQETQYF.

The chain carries TRBV5-1 and TRBJ1-1; 7 bases are a match to TRBD1. Germline values: CDR1 SGHRS, CDR2 YFSETQ. V trimming: 4 bases; J trimming: 5 bases; junction bases outside the gene matches: 5. CDR3 length: 13 amino acids. The DNA for the CDR3 is TGCGCCAGCAGCGCCGCAGGGGGGACTGAAGCTTTCTTT. Protein sequence: CASSAAGGTEAFF.

The rearrangement joins TRBV20-1 to TRBJ2-5; D gene unclear. Looked up from germline, CDR1 is DFQATT and CDR2 is SNEGSKA (reference sequence). The V gene lost 3 bases and the J gene lost 3 bases, with 5 bases spanning the gap. This CDR3 is built from 11 residues. The CDR3 protein is CSASREETQYF. In DNA form, the CDR3 reads TGCAGTGCTAGCCGGGAAGAGACCCAGTACTTC.

Worth noting for this clone: This CDR3 is also generated by other DNA sequences in the sample. V is TRBV19 and J is TRBJ1-3; the match to TRBD1 covers 9 bases. CDR1 is LNHDA and CDR2 is SQIVND in the germline V gene (reference sequence). The CDR3 runs to 14 residues. Losses at the gene ends were 3 bases for V and 4 bases for J; bases not matched to a gene: 1. This CDR3 is CASSIGTGGNTIYF. The DNA of the CDR3 is TGTGCCAGTAGTATTGGGACAGGGGGAAACACCATATATTTT.

The V and J genes are TRBV6-5 and TRBJ2-7; TRBD1 might be the D (8 bases). The V gene lost 8 bases and the J gene lost 0 bases, with 14 bases spanning the gap. This CDR3 contains 14 residues. CDR1 is MNHEY, CDR2 SVGAGI, per germline. CDR3 in amino acids: CASQGAGASYEQYF. The CDR3 DNA reads as TGTGCCAGCCAGGGGGCGGGAGCCTCCTACGAGCAGTACTTC.

A remark on this clone: This CDR3 is missing its conserved last phenylalanine or tryptophan, likely due to a read error. The chain links TRBV5-4 to TRBJ2-3, with 9 bases aligning to TRBD1. Germline-derived CDR1 and CDR2 are SGHNT and YYREEE (reference sequence). V was pared by 5 bases and J by 3 bases, with 10 bases of the junction left unmatched. This CDR3 has 16 residues. The CDR3 nucleotides are TGTGCCAGCAGAGGAGGGGACAGGGAAGGGACAGATACGCAGTATCTT. Encoded protein: CASRGGDREGTDTQYL.

The V and J genes are TRBV28 and TRBJ1-4; possibly TRBD1 for D (5 bases). The CDR3 has 13 amino acids. The germline gives CDR1 MDHEN, CDR2 SYDVKM. The CDR3 loop is CASAWDGNEKLFF. In nucleotides, the CDR3 is TGTGCTTCGGCTTGGGACGGAAATGAAAAACTGTTTTTT.

The genes are TRBV19 and TRBJ1-5; 7 bases map to TRBD1. The CDR3 sequence is 15 residues long. The germline gives CDR1 LNHDA, CDR2 SQIVND (reference sequence). V was pared by 8 bases and J by 1 base, with 8 bases of the junction left unmatched. The CDR3 DNA follows: TGTGCCAGTCATCCTCAGACAGGGAGCAATCAGCCCCAGCATTTT. It encodes CASHPQTGSNQPQHF.

The chain is built from TRBV6-5 and TRBJ2-7; D ambiguous. V lost 5 bases and J lost 3, with 11 bases in between. Germline V lookup: CDR1 MNHEY, CDR2 SVGAGI. The length of the CDR3 is 13 residues. The CDR3 sequence: CASSRSQFYEQYF. The CDR3 bases are TGTGCCAGCAGTAGGAGTCAATTCTACGAGCAGTACTTC.

The rearrangement links TRBV5-4 to TRBJ1-1; D remains ambiguous. CDR1 and CDR2 from the germline V gene are SGHNT and YYREEE (reference sequence). Trimming stripped 4 bases from V and 3 bases from J, with 10 bases between. This CDR3 has 13 residues. In DNA form, the CDR3 reads TGTGCCAGCAGCCCAAGCTATGACACTGAAGCTTTCTTT. Translated: CASSPSYDTEAFF.

This clone was observed once. The J gene is TRBJ2-2, the V gene TRBV2; the D gene is possibly TRBD1 (5 bases). Trimming shortened V by 6 bases and J by 5 bases, and 16 bases separated the two germline ends. The CDR3 is made up of 15 amino acids. Germline V gene data show CDR1 as SNHLY and CDR2 as FYNNEI. CDR3 in DNA: TGTGCCAGCAGGGCACAGGCCTCGAGGACCGGGGAGCTGTTTTTT. Its protein product is CASRAQASRTGELFF.

The rearrangement joins TRBV10-3 to TRBJ2-7; TRBD1 might be the D (5 bases). In germline, CDR1 is ENHRY, CDR2 SYGVKD. The CDR3 loop spans 14 amino acids. The germline V and J ends were trimmed by 3 bases and 3 bases, with 12 bases remaining between them. DNA of the CDR3: TGTGCCATCAGTGATGTTAGGGGTAACTACGAGCAGTACTTC. It encodes CAISDVRGNYEQYF.

Turning to this clone: The same CDR3 can be traced to other DNA sequences in this sample. The chain uses TRBV7-9 and TRBJ2-6; unclear D gene. This CDR3 is 16 amino acids long. Trimming pared 0 bases from V and 1 base from J, leaving 7 bases between. Germline CDR1 is SEHNR and CDR2 is FQNEAQ (reference sequence). CDR3 sequence reads: CASSLAGPSGANVLTF. CDR3 nucleotide sequence: TGTGCCAGCAGCTTAGCAGGACCTTCTGGGGCCAACGTCCTGACTTTC.

Remarks on this clone: Other DNA sequences in the sample encode the same CDR3. The chain joins TRBV2 to TRBJ2-1; 9 bases are shared with TRBD1. The CDR3 is made up of 15 amino acids. V shed 6 bases and J 1 base; nucleotides not matched to a gene: 4. CDR1 and CDR2 (germline): SNHLY, FYNNEI. The CDR3 DNA sequence: TGTGCCAGCAGCGTACAGGGGGCGTCCTACAATGAGCAGTTCTTC. The encoded protein is CASSVQGASYNEQFF.

The chain couples TRBV4-3 to TRBJ1-6; D possibly corresponds to TRBD1 (6 bases). Germline CDR1 and CDR2: LGHNA and YSLEER. The CDR3 runs 15 residues. The V end lost 2 bases, the J end lost 6 bases, and 11 bases lay between the germline ends. The CDR3 spells CASSQLLDSNSPLHF. CDR3 DNA sequence: TGCGCCAGCAGCCAATTGTTGGACAGTAATTCACCCCTCCACTTT.